A single sample is the source of the 10 T cell receptor beta chains below, sequenced in a study of blood T cell repertoires in COVID-19 (dated by TCRdb to about 2020). To prepare the library, the immunoSEQ multiplex PCR assay was applied. TCRdb limited this immuneACCESS table to in-frame rearrangements with V and J called. A share of clones is missing; checked studies link under half to unresolved V genes, and the rest is unexplained. This sample lists 180,000 or so clones; over 75% were detected once. The top ten constitute about 20% of the sample. Sequencing was done on a sample of peripheral blood. The receptor set was obtained from a person aged 70 to 80 with COVID-19, enrolled during active disease.

This sequence joins TRBV11-3 and TRBJ2-1, with a tentative D call TRBD1 (5 bases). Trimming stripped 3 bases from V and 1 base from J, with 10 bases between. The CDR3 totals 15 residues. CDR1 and CDR2 from the germline V gene are SGHNT and YENEEA. The CDR3 here is CASSFGQGSYNEQFF. The CDR3 coding sequence is TGTGCCAGCAGCTTTGGCCAGGGATCCTACAATGAGCAGTTCTTC.

The J gene is TRBJ1-3, the V gene TRBV18; no clear D gene. CDR1 KGHSH and CDR2 LQKENI come from the germline V gene. Deletions cut 8 bases from V and 0 bases from J, with 14 bases between. The CDR3 is 15 amino acids. CDR3 region: CASRNRRSSGNTIYF. CDR3 in DNA: TGTGCCAGCAGAAACCGACGGAGCTCTGGAAACACCATATATTTT. The whole variable domain, remainder taken from reference TRBV18 and TRBJ1-3, is NAGVMQNPRHLVRRRGQEARLRCSPMKGHSHVYWYRQLPEEGLKFMVYLQKENIIDESGMPKERFSAEFPKEGPSILRIQQVVRGDSAAYFCASRNRRSSGNTIYFGEGSWLTVV.

The chain couples TRBV15 to TRBJ2-7; 10 nucleotides align to TRBD2. CDR1 and CDR2 (germline): LNHNV, YYDKDF (reference sequence). The V and J ends lost 5 bases and 3 bases, in that order; junction bases with no gene match: 7. The CDR3 extends over 15 amino acids. CDR3 sequence reads: CATSASGRAIYEQYF. The CDR3 coding sequence is TGTGCCACCAGCGCCAGCGGGAGGGCCATCTACGAGCAGTACTTC.

The chain couples TRBV19 to TRBJ2-3; no definite D call. This CDR3 region has 14 residues. V lost 7 bases and J lost 3, with 14 bases in between. Germline-derived CDR1 and CDR2 are LNHDA and SQIVND (reference sequence). The CDR3 sequence: CASNPGFGTDTQYF. The DNA of the CDR3 is TGTGCCAGTAACCCGGGTTTCGGGACAGATACGCAGTATTTT.

The chain uses TRBV19 and TRBJ2-3; the match to TRBD2 covers 16 bases. Germline trimming cut 10 bases from V and 4 bases from J; bases unmatched to any gene: 14. CDR3 length: 18 amino acids. Germline CDR1 and CDR2: LNHDA and SQIVND (reference sequence). DNA of the CDR3: TGTGCCACCTCCTCTCCGGGACTAGCGGGGGGGCACGCAGATACGCAGTATTTT. It translates to CATSSPGLAGGHADTQYF.

V and J are TRBV7-2 and TRBJ1-2, with TRBD1 as a possible D gene (5 bases). V lost 5 bases and J 7 bases, leaving 23 bases between the germline ends. In germline, CDR1 is SGHTA, CDR2 FQGNSA. The CDR3 covers 16 residues. CDR3 nucleotides: TGTGCCAGCAGCCCCGGTGGGGAGGCGGCAAGGGGTGGCTACACCTTC. Its protein is CASSPGGEAARGGYTF.

In DNA, the CDR3 is TGTGCCAGCAGTACACACAATGAGCAGTTCTTC. This codes for CASSTHNEQFF. This sequence joins TRBV6-5 and TRBJ2-1; D gene ambiguous. Deletions cut 5 bases from V and 5 bases from J, with 4 bases between. CDR3 size: 11 residues. CDR1 and CDR2 from the germline V gene are MNHEY and SVGAGI.

This clone was picked up one time. The CDR3 DNA reads TGCGCCAGCAGCCCATCTACGAGCGAGCAGTACTTC. It codes for CASSPSTSEQYF. The rearrangement joins TRBV4-1 to TRBJ2-7; D is uncertain. The V gene's germline CDR1 is MGHRA and CDR2 YSYEKL. The CDR3 has 12 residues. V was trimmed by 4 bases and J by 6 bases, leaving 10 bases between them.

The V and J genes are TRBV3-1 (or the pseudogene TRBV3-2) and TRBJ2-5, with 8 nucleotides matching TRBD2. Germline assignment: CDR1 LGHDT and CDR2 YNNKEL (reference sequence). The CDR3 totals 14 residues. The junction had 10 bases not matched to a gene; V was cut back by 9 bases and J by 4 bases. CDR3 nucleotide sequence: TGTGCCAGTAGAGGAGACGCGGGGGGAGAGACCCAGTACTTC. As protein: CASRGDAGGETQYF.

This chain uses TRBV6-5 with TRBJ2-7; 9 nucleotides match TRBD2. V was clipped by 8 bases and J by 2 bases; unmatched bases: 7. This CDR3 has 14 residues. Looked up from germline, CDR1 is MNHEY and CDR2 is SVGAGI. CDR3 sequence (DNA): TGTGCCAGCTATGGACTAGCGAGGACCTACGAGCAGTACTTC. This gives the protein CASYGLARTYEQYF.